This TCR beta chain comes out of a study of memory B cells and T cells in multiple sclerosis. Turning to this clone: Its target is not known.

Study results and caveats: Normalization was needed because clone-set size differences affected shared clonotype counts.

Separate sequencing covered autoproliferating (CFSE-dim) and non-proliferating (CFSE-high) T cells from stimulus-free culture. Roughly 5x10^7 CFSE-labeled PBMCs were cultured around seven days unstimulated, then replicate wells were pooled. CFSE at 0.4 to 0.6 uM labeled the PBMCs, which were then cultured unstimulated. V was clipped by 4 bases and J by 8 bases; unmatched bases: 6. Looked up from germline, CDR1 is MNHEY and CDR2 is SVGAGI. This CDR3 is 13 amino acids long. Measured with immunoSEQ multiplex PCR; TCRdb has only the in-frame clones, and not every one. The sample records about 46,000 clones, over 75% being singletons.

The chain uses TRBV6-5 and TRBJ1-2; 8 nucleotides align to TRBD1. The sequence was collected from a human donor with multiple sclerosis. Sequences were obtained from PBMCs from blood kept in culture. The CDR3 region is CASSSRTGTGYTF. The DNA of the CDR3 is TGTGCCAGCAGTTCTAGGACAGGGACAGGCTACACCTTC.